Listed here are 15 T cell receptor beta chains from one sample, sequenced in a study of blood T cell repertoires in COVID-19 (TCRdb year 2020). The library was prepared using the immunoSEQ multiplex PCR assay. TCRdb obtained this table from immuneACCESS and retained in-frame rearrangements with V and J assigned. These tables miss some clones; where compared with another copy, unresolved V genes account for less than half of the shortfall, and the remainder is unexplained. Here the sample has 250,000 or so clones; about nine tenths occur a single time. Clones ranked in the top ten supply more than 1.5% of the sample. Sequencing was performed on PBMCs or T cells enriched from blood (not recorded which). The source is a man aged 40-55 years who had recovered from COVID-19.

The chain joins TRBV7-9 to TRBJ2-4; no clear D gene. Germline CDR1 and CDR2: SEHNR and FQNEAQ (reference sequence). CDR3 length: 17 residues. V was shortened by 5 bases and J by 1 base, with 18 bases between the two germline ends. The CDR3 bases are TGTGCCAGCAGCCTACCCGGCGGCTCTTCCGCCAAAAACATTCAGTACTTC. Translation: CASSLPGGSSAKNIQYF. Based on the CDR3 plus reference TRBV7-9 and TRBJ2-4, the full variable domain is DTGVSQNPRHKITKRGQNVTFRCDPISEHNRLYWYRQTLGQGPEFLTYFQNEAQLEKSRLLSDRFSAERPKGSFSTLEIQRTEQGDSAMYLCASSLPGGSSAKNIQYFGAGTRLSVL.

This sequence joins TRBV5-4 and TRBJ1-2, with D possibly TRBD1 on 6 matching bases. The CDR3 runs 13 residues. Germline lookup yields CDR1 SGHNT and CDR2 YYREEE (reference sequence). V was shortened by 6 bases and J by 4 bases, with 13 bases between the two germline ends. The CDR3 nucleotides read TGTGCCAGCACCCCAGGACAGTCCTATGGCTACACCTTC. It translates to CASTPGQSYGYTF. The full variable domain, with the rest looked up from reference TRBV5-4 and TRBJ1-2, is ETGVTQSPTHLIKTRGQQVTLRCSSQSGHNTVSWYQQALGQGPQFIFQYYREEENGRGNFPPRFSGLQFPNYSSELNVNALELDDSALYLCASTPGQSYGYTFGSGTRLTVV.

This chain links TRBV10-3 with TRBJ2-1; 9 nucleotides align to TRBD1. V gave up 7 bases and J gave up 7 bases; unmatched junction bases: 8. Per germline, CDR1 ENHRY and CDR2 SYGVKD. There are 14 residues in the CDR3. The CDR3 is CAIKGTGIGNEQFF. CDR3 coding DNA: TGTGCCATCAAGGGGACAGGGATCGGTAATGAGCAGTTCTTC.

CDR3 sequence (DNA): TGTGCCAGCAGTCTGACTAGCGGGAGAGAGCAGTACTTC. Translated: CASSLTSGREQYF. The rearrangement joins TRBV28 to TRBJ2-7, with TRBD2 matching over 12 bases. The V and J ends lost 5 bases and 7 bases, in that order; junction bases with no gene match: 3. Germline CDR1 is MDHEN and CDR2 is SYDVKM. This CDR3 has 13 amino acids.

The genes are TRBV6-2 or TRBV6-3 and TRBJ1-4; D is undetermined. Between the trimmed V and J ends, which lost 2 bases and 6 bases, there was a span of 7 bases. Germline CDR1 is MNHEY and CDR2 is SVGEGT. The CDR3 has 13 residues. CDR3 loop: CASSYNADEKLFF. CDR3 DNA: TGTGCCAGCAGTTACAACGCGGATGAAAAACTGTTTTTT.

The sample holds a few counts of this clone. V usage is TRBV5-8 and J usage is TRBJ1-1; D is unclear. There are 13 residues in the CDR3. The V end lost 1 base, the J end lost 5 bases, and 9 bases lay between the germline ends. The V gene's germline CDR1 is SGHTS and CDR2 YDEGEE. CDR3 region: CASSLNGETEAFF. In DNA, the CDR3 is TGTGCCAGCAGCTTGAACGGGGAGACTGAAGCTTTCTTT.

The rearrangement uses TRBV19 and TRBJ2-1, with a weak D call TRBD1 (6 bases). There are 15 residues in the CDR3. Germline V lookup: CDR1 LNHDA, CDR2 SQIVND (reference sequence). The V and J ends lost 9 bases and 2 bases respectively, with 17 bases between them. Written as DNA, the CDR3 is TGTGCCAGCCAGATCTCGGGACACACCTACAATGAGCAGTTCTTC. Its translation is CASQISGHTYNEQFF.

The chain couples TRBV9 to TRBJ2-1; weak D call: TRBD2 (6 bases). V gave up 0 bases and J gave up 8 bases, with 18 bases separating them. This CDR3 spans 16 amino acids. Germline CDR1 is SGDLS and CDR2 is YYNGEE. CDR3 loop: CASSVAAGTGQDEQFF. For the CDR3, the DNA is TGTGCCAGCAGCGTAGCGGCGGGGACTGGTCAGGATGAGCAGTTCTTC.

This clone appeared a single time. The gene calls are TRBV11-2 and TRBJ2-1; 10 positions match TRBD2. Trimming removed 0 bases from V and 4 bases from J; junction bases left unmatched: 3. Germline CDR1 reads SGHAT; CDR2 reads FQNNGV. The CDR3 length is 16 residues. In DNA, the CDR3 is TGTGCCAGCAGCTTAGATCCGACTAGCGGGTACAATGAGCAGTTCTTC. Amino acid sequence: CASSLDPTSGYNEQFF.

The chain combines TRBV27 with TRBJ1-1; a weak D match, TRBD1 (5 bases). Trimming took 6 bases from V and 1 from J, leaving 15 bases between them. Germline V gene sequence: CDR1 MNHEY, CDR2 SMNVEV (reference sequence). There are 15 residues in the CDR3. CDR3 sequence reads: CASRSPQGRNTEAFF. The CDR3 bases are TGTGCCAGCAGGTCTCCCCAGGGAAGGAACACTGAAGCTTTCTTT.

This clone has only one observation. The CDR3 coding sequence is TGTGCCAGCAGCGGTCCCACCACGGGGGGGTACTACGAGCAGTACTTC. Its translation: CASSGPTTGGYYEQYF. The chain carries TRBV9 and TRBJ2-7; 8 positions agree with TRBD2. The CDR3 sequence is 16 residues long. The junction had 11 bases not matched to a gene; V was cut back by 3 bases and J by 3 bases. Germline assignment: CDR1 SGDLS and CDR2 YYNGEE.

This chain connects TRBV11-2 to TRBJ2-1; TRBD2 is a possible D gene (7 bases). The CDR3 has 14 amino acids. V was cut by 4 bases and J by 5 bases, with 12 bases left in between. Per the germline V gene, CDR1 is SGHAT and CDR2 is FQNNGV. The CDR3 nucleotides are TGTGCCAGCAGCTCCCCCGGGGGGCACAATGAGCAGTTCTTC. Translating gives CASSSPGGHNEQFF.

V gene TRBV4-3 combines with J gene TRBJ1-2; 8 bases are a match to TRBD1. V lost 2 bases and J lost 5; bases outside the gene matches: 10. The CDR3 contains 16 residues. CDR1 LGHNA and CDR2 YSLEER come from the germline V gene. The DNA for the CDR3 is TGCGCCAGCAGCCAAACCACAGGGGGAATTCGGTATGGCTACACCTTC. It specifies CASSQTTGGIRYGYTF.

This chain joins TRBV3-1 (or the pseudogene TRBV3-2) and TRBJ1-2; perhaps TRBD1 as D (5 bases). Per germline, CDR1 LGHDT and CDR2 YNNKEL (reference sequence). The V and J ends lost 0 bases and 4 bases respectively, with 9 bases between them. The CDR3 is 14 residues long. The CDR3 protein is CASSQDQGIYGYTF. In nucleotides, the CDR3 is TGTGCCAGCAGCCAAGATCAGGGTATCTATGGCTACACCTTC.

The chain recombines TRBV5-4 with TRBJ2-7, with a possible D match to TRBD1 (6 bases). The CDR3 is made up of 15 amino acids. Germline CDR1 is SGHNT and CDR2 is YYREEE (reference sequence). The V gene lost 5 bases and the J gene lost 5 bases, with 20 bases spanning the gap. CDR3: CASSKTGGSYHEQYF. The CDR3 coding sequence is TGTGCCAGCAGTAAAACTGGGGGCTCCTATCACGAGCAGTACTTC.